Listed below are T cell receptor beta chains from one sample, sequenced in a study of shared clonotypes between healthy human individuals. Profiling relied on immunoSEQ multiplex PCR, and the TCRdb table lists in-frame clones only, not all of them. Here the sample spans roughly 1,800,000 clones, just under 95% being singletons. The sample was naive CD8+ T cells sorted from blood. These TCRs come from a man between 18 and 29 years old in good health. CDR3s include the opening cysteine and the closing phenylalanine or tryptophan. The order of the fields is D gene, V gene, CDR3 protein. The D gene is left open where the match is weak.

>.|TRBV19
CASSIGLASYNEQFF
>TRBD2|TRBV27
CASSLSPTSGKYNEQFF
>TRBD2|TRBV4-2
CASSQEPGGAYEQYF
>TRBD1|TRBV7-3
CASSFTGDSYEQYF
>.|TRBV10-1
CASSEGQGSVYEQYF
>TRBD2|TRBV19
CASSTGLAGGPGTDTQYF
>TRBD1|TRBV19
CASSIDWTGGLDGTQYF
>TRBD1|TRBV5-1
CASSLGQDREQKTQYF
>TRBD2|TRBV6-4
CASNPPGNGLVRETQYF
>.|TRBV5-1
CASSLGTGVLREQYF
>.|TRBV13
CASSPGNSPLHF
>.|TRBV5-4
CASSSTVTEAFF
>TRBD1|TRBV4-3
CASSQDRGQGGEKLFF
>.|TRBV19
CASSRDGYSNQPQHF
>.|TRBV5-6
CASSRVGTDPYEQYF
>TRBD1|TRBV27
CASSPGQGPEAFF
>TRBD2|TRBV4-1
CASSQVPLAVYNEQFF
>TRBD1|TRBV13
CASSLGEGAYSNQPQHF
>.|TRBV9
CASSVEVGGTDTQYF
>.|TRBV2
CASSGKAAEQYF
>TRBD2|TRBV7-6
CASSLPGGVYNEQFF
>.|TRBV7-9
CASSLGGNSPLHF
>TRBD2|TRBV5-4
CASSRIGLAGDTRYEQYF
>.|TRBV12-2
CASRPDRRVRETQYF
>TRBD2|TRBV5-3
CARSQRGRGSAYEQYF
>TRBD1|TRBV19
CASSITGGSNQPQHF
>.|TRBV19
CASSDDGSGELFF
>.|TRBV4-1
CASSSGTSGNTIYF
>.|TRBV7-9
CASSGPVGMSIEQFF
>TRBD2|TRBV5-1
CASSPLSGGRYEQYF
>TRBD2|TRBV4-1
CASSQVGGAKNIQYF
>.|TRBV4-3
CASSQDRDYSYEQYF
>TRBD1|TRBV15
CATSRDLGTGVVQYF
>.|TRBV30
CAWTQDLDTQYF
>.|TRBV30
CAWSAGGELFF
>.|TRBV7-9
CATAWDTEAFF
>.|TRBV5-1
CASSLPPGLRSGANVLTF
>.|TRBV11-2
CASSSKGPRAYNEQFF
>.|TRBV27
CASSSQAIGAPFDGYTF
>.|TRBV15
CATSREPQGWEGNTEAFF
>.|TRBV27
CASSLGVIGYEQYF
>TRBD2|TRBV5-6
CASSSPGTSGSNEQFF
>.|TRBV30
CAWSEGSGTDTQYF
>TRBD2|TRBV27
CASSLSSQGMGLAGGRGEQYF
>TRBD2|TRBV18
CASSPILAGDHYEQYF
>TRBD1|TRBV11-2
CASSPQQGSYGYTF
>.|TRBV7-9
CASSSLVGGSAGELFF
>TRBD1|TRBV7-8
CASSLGTGDEQYF
>.|TRBV6-5
CASSAGPHQPQHF
>TRBD1|TRBV6-1
CASREGKGGYGEKLFF
>TRBD1|TRBV5-1
CASSWTGGDYGYTF
>.|TRBV9
CASSVPGTTEAFF